This T cell receptor beta chain was documented in a study of OX40 agonist ivuxolimab in advanced cancers. Study-wide context: Ivuxolimab, which targeted the costimulatory receptor OX40 (CD134), was an agonistic, fully human IgG2 monoclonal antibody. Partial responses occurred in three dose-escalation patients: two with cutaneous melanoma and one with hepatocellular carcinoma. The paper covers the monotherapy dose-escalation part of the phase I ivuxolimab trial, which included N ≈ 57 patients. The purpose of peripheral TCRbeta sequencing was to test whether ivuxolimab changed TCR sequence diversity and led to clonal T-cell expansion. Patients were allowed to have had prior anti-PD-1, anti-PD-L1 or anti-CTLA-4 therapy, and 40% of the dose-escalation patients had previously received checkpoint inhibitors. In the dose-escalation cohort, around four fifths of patients were male, and the mean age was around 60 years with a range of roughly 20 to 85. Intravenous ivuxolimab was administered to patients every 2 weeks at six dose levels: 0.01, 0.1, 0.3, 1.5, 3 and 10 mg/kg. Of the 50 to 55 dose-escalation patients, hepatocellular carcinoma was present in approximately 20, melanoma in around 15, renal cell carcinoma in 9 and head and neck cancer in 9. On the study overall, not on this receptor specifically: At doses of 0.1 to 3.0 mg/kg, clonal expansion of both CD4+ and CD8+ blood T cells was observed from baseline to week 6. In the 0.1-3.0 mg/kg groups, partial responders were among the patients with the lowest normalized peripheral clonal expansion, particularly in CD8+ T cells. Low levels of normalized T-cell clonal expansion were also seen in some nonresponding patients. Which antigens the clonally expanded peripheral T cells were specific for was not determined. After ivuxolimab, expanded clones were on average more numerous among CD8+ T cells than among CD4+ T cells.

The CDR3 sequence holds 14 residues, the cysteine and phenylalanine included. The read is trimmed to its CDR3 DNA, 42 bases read in frame from base 1. Trimming costs V 2 bases and J 1 base, and their ends lie 8 bases apart. The CDR1 and CDR2 encoded by the germline V gene are KGHSH and LQKENI. Patients with a history of autoimmune disease or receiving systemic immunosuppression were excluded from the trial. In every dose cohort, peripheral blood was drawn for TCR sequencing at baseline, cycle 4 day 1, and cycle 7 day 1. Samples came from an open-label, multicenter, first-in-human phase I dose-escalation trial of ivuxolimab. Adults with locally advanced or metastatic melanoma, renal cell, hepatocellular, or head and neck squamous cell carcinoma were enrolled in the trial. Before TCR sequencing, CD4+ T cells and CD8+ T cells from peripheral blood were sorted into separate populations. Genomic DNA was extracted from sorted cells for sequencing of the TCRbeta CDR3 region. The immunoSEQ Assay was used for sequencing of TCRbeta CDR3 regions. TCRdb re-hosts the immuneACCESS table, in-frame sequences only. Its copies lack some clones; in the studies checked, an unresolved V gene accounts for under half of them, and the cause for the rest is not known. The sample yields roughly 100,000 clones; about 80% were counted once. The leading ten clones occupy about 1.6% of the sample.

Note on this clone: What antigen it recognizes has not been identified. Nothing much larger sits one base from this clone, and base qualities are not available.

The sequence links TRBV18 to TRBJ1-1, with the identity of the D gene unclear. The sample was CD4+ or CD8+ T cells sorted from blood, taken in a trial of the OX40 agonist ivuxolimab. This receptor was taken from an adult with an advanced solid tumor such as melanoma, head and neck, liver or kidney cancer. The nucleotide sequence reads TGTGCCAGCTCACCAACCAGGTCGAACACTGAAGCTTTCTTT. Translated, this is CASSPTRSNTEAFF.